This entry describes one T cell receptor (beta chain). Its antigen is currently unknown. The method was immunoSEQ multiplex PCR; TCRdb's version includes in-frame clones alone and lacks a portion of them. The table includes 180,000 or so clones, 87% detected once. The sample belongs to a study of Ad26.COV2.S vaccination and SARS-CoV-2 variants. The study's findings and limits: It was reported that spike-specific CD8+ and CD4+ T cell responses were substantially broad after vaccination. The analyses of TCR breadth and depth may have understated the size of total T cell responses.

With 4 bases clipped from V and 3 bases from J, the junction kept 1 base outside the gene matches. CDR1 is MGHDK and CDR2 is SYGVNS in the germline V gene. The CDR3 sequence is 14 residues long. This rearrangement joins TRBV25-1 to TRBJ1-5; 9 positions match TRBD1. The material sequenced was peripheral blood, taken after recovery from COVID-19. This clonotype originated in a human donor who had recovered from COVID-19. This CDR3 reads CASSGTGVNQPQHF. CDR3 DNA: TGTGCCAGCAGTGGGACAGGGGTCAATCAGCCCCAGCATTTT.